Sequencing of this T cell receptor (beta chain) was carried out in a study of blood T cell repertoires in COVID-19. The assay was immunoSEQ multiplex PCR, and TCRdb's table has in-frame clones only and misses some. The table includes under 250,000 clones, 65% to 90% detected once. Cohort 3 recovery required two negative PCRs, clearance, or symptom resolution. The V gene lost 0 bases and the J gene lost 5 bases, with 5 bases spanning the gap. The CDR3 totals 13 residues. The chain combines TRBV12-3 or TRBV12-4 with TRBJ1-5; unclear D gene. The sample consisted of PBMCs or T cells enriched from blood (not recorded which). This receptor was identified in a man in his forties or fifties who had recovered from COVID-19. The CDR3 here is CASSLAGDQPQHF. The CDR3 bases are TGTGCCAGCAGTTTAGCAGGAGATCAGCCCCAGCATTTT.